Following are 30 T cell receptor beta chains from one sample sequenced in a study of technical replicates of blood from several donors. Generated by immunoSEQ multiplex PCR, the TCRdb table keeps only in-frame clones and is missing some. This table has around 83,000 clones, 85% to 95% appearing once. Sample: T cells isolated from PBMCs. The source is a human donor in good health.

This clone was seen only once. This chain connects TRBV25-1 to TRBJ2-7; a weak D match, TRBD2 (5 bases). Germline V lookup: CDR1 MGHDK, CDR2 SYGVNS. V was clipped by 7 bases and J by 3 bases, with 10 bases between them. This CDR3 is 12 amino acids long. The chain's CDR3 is CASMASNYEQYF. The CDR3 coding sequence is TGTGCCAGCATGGCTAGCAACTACGAGCAGTACTTC.

The CDR3 region has the DNA TGTGCCAGCAGTCCCCAGGAGACGGGGGATATTGAGACCCAGTACTTC. Translated, it gives CASSPQETGDIETQYF. The chain carries TRBV28 and TRBJ2-5, with a tentative D call TRBD2 (6 bases). Germline V gene lookup returns CDR1 MDHEN and CDR2 SYDVKM. The CDR3 covers 16 residues. Trimming shortened V by 5 bases and J by 5 bases, and 21 bases separated the two germline ends.

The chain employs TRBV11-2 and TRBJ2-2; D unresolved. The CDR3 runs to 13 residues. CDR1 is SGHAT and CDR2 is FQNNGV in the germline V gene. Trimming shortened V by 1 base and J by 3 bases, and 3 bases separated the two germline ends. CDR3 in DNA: TGTGCCAGCAGCTTAGTCTACACCGGGGAGCTGTTTTTT. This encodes CASSLVYTGELFF.

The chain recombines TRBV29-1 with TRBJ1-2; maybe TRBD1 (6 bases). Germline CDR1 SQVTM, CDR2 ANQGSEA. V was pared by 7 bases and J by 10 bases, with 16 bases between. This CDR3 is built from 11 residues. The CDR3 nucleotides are TGCAGCGAGCAAACGGGGGGCCACTACACCTTC. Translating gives CSEQTGGHYTF.

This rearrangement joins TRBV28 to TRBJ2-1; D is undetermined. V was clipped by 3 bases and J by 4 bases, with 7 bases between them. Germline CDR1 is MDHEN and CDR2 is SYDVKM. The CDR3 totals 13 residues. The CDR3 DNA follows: TGTGCCAGCAGTTTCTCCCTATACAATGAGCAGTTCTTC. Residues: CASSFSLYNEQFF.

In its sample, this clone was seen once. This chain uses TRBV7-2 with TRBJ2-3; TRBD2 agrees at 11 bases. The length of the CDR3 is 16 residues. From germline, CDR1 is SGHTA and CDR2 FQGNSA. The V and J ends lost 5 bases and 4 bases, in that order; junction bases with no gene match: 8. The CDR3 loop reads CASSPRLAGGSDTQYF. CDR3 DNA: TGTGCCAGCAGCCCACGGCTAGCGGGGGGTTCAGATACGCAGTATTTT. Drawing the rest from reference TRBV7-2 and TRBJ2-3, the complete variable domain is GAGVSQSPSNKVTEKGKDVELRCDPISGHTALYWYRQSLGQGLEFLIYFQGNSAPDKSGLPSDRFSAERTGGSVSTLTIQRTQQEDSAVYLCASSPRLAGGSDTQYFGPGTRLTVL.

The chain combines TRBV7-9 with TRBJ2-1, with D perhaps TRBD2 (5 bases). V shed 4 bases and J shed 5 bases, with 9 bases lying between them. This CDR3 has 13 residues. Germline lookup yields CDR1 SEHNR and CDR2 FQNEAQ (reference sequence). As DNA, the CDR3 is TGTGCCAGCAGCTGGACTGGTAACAATGAGCAGTTCTTC. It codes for CASSWTGNNEQFF.

The CDR3 reads CASSLSGGTDTQYF. The CDR3 DNA reads as TGTGCCAGCAGCCTTAGCGGGGGCACAGATACGCAGTATTTT. The rearrangement links TRBV5-4 to TRBJ2-3; 8 positions agree with TRBD2. V shed 4 bases and J 1 base; nucleotides not matched to a gene: 2. CDR3 length: 14 residues. CDR1 is SGHNT, CDR2 YYREEE, per germline (reference sequence).

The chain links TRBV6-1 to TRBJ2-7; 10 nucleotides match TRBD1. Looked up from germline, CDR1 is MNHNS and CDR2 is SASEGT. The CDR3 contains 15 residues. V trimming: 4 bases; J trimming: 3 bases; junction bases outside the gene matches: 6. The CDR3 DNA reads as TGTGCCAGCAGTGCACCGGGACAGGGGTACTACGAGCAGTACTTC. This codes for CASSAPGQGYYEQYF.

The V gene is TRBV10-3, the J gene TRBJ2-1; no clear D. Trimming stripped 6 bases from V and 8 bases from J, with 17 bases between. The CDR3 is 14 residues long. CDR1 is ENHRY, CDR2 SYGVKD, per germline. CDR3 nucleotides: TGTGCCATCAGCAACAGAGAAAGTTACGATGAGCAGTTCTTC. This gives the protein CAISNRESYDEQFF.

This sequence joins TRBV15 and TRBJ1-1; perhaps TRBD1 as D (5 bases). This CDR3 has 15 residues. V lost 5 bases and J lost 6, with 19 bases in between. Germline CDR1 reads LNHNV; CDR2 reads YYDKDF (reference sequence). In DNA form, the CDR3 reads TGTGCCACCAGCCAACGGACAAGGCAGGTATCTGAAGCTTTCTTT. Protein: CATSQRTRQVSEAFF.

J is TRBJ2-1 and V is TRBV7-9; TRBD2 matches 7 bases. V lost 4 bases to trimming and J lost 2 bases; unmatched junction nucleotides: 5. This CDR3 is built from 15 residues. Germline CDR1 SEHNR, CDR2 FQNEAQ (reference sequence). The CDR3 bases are TGTGCCAGCAGCTCGCGGGAGTTCGCCTACAATGAGCAGTTCTTC. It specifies CASSSREFAYNEQFF. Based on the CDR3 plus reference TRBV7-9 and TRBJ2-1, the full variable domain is DTGVSQNPRHKITKRGQNVTFRCDPISEHNRLYWYRQTLGQGPEFLTYFQNEAQLEKSRLLSDRFSAERPKGSFSTLEIQRTEQGDSAMYLCASSSREFAYNEQFFGPGTRLTVL.

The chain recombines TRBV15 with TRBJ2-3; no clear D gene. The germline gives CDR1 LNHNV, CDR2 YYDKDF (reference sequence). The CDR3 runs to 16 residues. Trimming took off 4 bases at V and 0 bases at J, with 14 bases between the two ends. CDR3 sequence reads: CATSKHGLLSTDTQYF. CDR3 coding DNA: TGTGCCACCAGCAAACATGGGCTTCTGAGCACAGATACGCAGTATTTT.

CDR3 in DNA: TGTGCCAGCAGCCAATTACAGGCTGAAGCTTTCTTT. This translates into CASSQLQAEAFF. The chain couples TRBV7-9 to TRBJ1-1, with a tentative D call TRBD1 (5 bases). This CDR3 is built from 12 residues. Trimming took 5 bases from V and 6 from J, leaving 10 bases between them. Per the germline V gene, CDR1 is SEHNR and CDR2 is FQNEAQ (reference sequence). Filled out from reference TRBV7-9 and TRBJ1-1, the complete variable domain reads DTGVSQNPRHKITKRGQNVTFRCDPISEHNRLYWYRQTLGQGPEFLTYFQNEAQLEKSRLLSDRFSAERPKGSFSTLEIQRTEQGDSAMYLCASSQLQAEAFFGQGTRLTVV.

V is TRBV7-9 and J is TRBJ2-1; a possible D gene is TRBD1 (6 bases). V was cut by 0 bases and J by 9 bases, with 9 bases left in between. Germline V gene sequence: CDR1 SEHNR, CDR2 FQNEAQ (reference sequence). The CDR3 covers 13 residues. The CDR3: CASSLATGFEQFF. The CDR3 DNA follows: TGTGCCAGCAGCTTAGCTACAGGGTTTGAGCAGTTCTTC.

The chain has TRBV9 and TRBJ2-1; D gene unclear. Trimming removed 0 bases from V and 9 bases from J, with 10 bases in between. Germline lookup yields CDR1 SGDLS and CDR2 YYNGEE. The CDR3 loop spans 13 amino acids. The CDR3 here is CASSVDFYPEQFF. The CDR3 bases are TGTGCCAGCAGCGTAGATTTCTACCCTGAGCAGTTCTTC.

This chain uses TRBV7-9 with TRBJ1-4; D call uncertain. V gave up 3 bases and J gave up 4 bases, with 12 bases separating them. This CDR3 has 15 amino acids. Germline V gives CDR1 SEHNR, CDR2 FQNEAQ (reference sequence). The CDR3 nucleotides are TGTGCCAGCAGCTTGGAGAATACCTATAATGAAAAACTGTTTTTT. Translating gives CASSLENTYNEKLFF. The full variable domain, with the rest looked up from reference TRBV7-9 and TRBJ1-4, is DTGVSQNPRHKITKRGQNVTFRCDPISEHNRLYWYRQTLGQGPEFLTYFQNEAQLEKSRLLSDRFSAERPKGSFSTLEIQRTEQGDSAMYLCASSLENTYNEKLFFGSGTQLSVL.

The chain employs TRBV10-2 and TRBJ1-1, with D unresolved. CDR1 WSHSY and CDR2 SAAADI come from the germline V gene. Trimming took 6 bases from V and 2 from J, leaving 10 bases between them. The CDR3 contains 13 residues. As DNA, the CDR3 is TGCGCCAGCAGCCCGAACAGTAACACTGAAGCTTTCTTT. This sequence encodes CASSPNSNTEAFF.

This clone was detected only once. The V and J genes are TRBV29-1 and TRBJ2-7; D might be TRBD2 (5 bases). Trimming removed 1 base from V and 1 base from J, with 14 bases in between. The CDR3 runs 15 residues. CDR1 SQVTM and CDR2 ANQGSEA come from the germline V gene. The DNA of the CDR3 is TGCAGCGTTGAAGTTTTCCGGGAAGGATCCTACGAGCAGTACTTC. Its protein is CSVEVFREGSYEQYF.

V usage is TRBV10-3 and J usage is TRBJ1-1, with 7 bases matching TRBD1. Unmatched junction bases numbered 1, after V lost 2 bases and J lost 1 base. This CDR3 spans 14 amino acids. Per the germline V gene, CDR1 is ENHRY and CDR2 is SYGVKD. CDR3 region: CAISERDRNTEAFF. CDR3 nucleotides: TGTGCCATCAGTGAGAGGGACAGGAACACTGAAGCTTTCTTT.

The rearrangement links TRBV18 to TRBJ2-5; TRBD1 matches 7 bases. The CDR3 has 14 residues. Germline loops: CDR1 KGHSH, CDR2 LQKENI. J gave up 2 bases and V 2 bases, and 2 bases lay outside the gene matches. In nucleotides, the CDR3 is TGTGCCAGCTCACCAGGGACAGTTCAAGAGACCCAGTACTTC. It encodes CASSPGTVQETQYF.

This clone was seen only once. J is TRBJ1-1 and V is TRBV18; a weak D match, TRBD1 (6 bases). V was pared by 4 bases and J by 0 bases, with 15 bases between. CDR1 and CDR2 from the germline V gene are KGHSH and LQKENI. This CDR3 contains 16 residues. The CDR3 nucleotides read TGTGCCAGCTCACGTGCCGAGACAGGACTGAACACTGAAGCTTTCTTT. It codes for CASSRAETGLNTEAFF.

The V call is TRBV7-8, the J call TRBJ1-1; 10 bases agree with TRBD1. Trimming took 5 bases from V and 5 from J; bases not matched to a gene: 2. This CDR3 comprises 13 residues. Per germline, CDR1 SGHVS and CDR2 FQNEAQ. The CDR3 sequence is CASSVGQGTEAFF. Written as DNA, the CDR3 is TGTGCCAGCAGCGTGGGACAGGGGACTGAAGCTTTCTTT.

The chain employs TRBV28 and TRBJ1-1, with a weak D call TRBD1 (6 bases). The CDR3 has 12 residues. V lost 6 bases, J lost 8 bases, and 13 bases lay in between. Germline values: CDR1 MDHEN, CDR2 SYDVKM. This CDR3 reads CASSLPGTEAFF. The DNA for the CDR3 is TGTGCCAGCAGCCTCCCCGGGACAGAAGCTTTCTTT.

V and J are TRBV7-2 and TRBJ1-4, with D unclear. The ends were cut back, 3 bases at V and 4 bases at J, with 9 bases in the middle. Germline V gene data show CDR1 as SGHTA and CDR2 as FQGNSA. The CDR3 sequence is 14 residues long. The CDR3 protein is CASSLTGSNEKLFF. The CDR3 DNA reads TGTGCCAGCAGCTTGACCGGGAGTAATGAAAAACTGTTTTTT.

The CDR3 nucleotides read TGTGCCAGCAGCCCTATGGACAGTCTAGGTGGCTACACCTTC. Its protein is CASSPMDSLGGYTF. V gene TRBV11-3 combines with J gene TRBJ1-2, with D maybe TRBD1 (6 bases). Germline V gene sequence: CDR1 SGHNT, CDR2 YENEEA. V was cut by 5 bases and J by 7 bases, with 17 bases left in between. CDR3 length equals 14 residues.

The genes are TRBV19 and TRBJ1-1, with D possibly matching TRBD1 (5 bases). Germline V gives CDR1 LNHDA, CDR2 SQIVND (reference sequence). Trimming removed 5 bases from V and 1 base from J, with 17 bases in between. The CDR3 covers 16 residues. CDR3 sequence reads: CASSPGPGGPNTEAFF. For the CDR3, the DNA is TGTGCCAGTAGTCCGGGCCCCGGGGGACCGAACACTGAAGCTTTCTTT.

The CDR3 DNA follows: TGTGCCAGCAGTTCTCCAGGGGGGACTGAAGCTTTCTTT. Its protein is CASSSPGGTEAFF. This rearrangement joins TRBV6-5 to TRBJ1-1; 7 bases line up with TRBD1. Looked up from germline, CDR1 is MNHEY and CDR2 is SVGAGI. V shed 4 bases, J shed 5 bases, and the junction held 4 bases outside the gene matches. CDR3 length: 13 amino acids.

CDR3 bases: TGTGCCAGCAGCGCATTTGGCCGAAATGAGCAGTTCTTC. Residues: CASSAFGRNEQFF. The rearrangement uses TRBV2 and TRBJ2-1; D is uncertain. This CDR3 spans 13 amino acids. The germline CDR1 and CDR2 sequences are SNHLY and FYNNEI. V lost 6 bases and J 7 bases, leaving 13 bases between the germline ends.

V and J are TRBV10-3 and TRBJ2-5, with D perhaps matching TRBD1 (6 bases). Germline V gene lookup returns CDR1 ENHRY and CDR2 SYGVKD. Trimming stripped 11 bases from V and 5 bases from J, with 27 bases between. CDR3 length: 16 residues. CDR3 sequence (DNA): TGTGCCTCGAGGGCGTCCGCGACAGGTTGGGGCGAGACCCAGTACTTC. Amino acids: CASRASATGWGETQYF.